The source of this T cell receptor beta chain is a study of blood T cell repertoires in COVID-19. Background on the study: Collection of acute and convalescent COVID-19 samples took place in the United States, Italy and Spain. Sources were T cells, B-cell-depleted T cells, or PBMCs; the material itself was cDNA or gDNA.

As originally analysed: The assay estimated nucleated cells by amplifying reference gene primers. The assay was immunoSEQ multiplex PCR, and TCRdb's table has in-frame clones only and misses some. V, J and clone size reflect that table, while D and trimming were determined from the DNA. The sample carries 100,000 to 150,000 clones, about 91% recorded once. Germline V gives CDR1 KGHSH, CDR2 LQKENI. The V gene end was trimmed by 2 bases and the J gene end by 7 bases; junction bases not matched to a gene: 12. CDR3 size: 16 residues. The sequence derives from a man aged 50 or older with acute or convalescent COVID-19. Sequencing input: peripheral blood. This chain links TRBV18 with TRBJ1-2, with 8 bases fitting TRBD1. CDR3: CASSPTAGQGISGYTF. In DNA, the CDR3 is TGTGCCAGCTCACCAACGGCAGGACAGGGAATCTCTGGCTACACCTTC.